There are many counts of the clone carrying this T cell receptor beta chain. Its antigen is not identified. The V end lost 2 bases, the J end lost 6 bases, and 13 bases lay between the germline ends. Germline V lookup: CDR1 MNHEY, CDR2 SVGAGI. The CDR3 sequence is 14 residues long. Healthy Caucasians supplied all donations. TCRdb reanalysed the 5' RACE reads using MiXCR and keeps one entry per CDR3 protein. Of around 240,000 distinct CDR3 sequences listed, 8% to 11% are singletons. These data are taken from a study of identical twins. Notes on the study in general: Analyses based on zero insertions could be partly confounded by invariant MAIT and iNKT cells. Out-of-frame beta sequences exhibited a weaker degree of excess twin sharing.

V usage is TRBV6-5 and J usage is TRBJ1-2; D unclear. Sequenced material: memory T cells sorted from blood. The sequence came from a man between 45 and 60 years old in good health. This CDR3 reads CASSYVGPEDGYTF. DNA of the CDR3: TGTGCCAGCAGTTACGTCGGCCCCGAGGATGGCTACACCTTC.